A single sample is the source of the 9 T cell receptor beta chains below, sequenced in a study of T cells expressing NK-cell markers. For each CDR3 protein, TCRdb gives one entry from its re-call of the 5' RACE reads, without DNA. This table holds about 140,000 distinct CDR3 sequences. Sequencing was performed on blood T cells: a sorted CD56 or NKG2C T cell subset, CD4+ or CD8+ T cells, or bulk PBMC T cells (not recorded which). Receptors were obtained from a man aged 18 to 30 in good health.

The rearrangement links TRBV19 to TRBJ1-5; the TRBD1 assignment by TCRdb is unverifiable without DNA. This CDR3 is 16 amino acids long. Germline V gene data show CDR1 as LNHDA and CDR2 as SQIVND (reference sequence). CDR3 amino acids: CASSHLALGGNQPQHF. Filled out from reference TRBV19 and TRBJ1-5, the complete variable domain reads DGGITQSPKYLFRKEGQNVTLSCEQNLNHDAMYWYRQDPGQGLRLIYYSQIVNDFQKGDIAEGYSVSREKKESFPLTVTSAQKNPTAFYLCASSHLALGGNQPQHFGDGTRLSIL.

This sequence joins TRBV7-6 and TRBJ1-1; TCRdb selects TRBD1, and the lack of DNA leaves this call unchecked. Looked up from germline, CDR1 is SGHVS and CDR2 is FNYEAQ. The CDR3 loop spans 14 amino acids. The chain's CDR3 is CASTRTGGAAEAFF.

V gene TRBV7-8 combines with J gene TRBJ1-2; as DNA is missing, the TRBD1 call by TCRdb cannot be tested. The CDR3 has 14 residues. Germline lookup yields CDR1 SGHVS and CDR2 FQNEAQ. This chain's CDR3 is CASTDQGGGDGYTF.

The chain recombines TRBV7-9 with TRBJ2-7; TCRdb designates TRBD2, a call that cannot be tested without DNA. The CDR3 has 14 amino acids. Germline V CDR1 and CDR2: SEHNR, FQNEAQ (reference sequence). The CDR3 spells CASLATKGSYEQYF.

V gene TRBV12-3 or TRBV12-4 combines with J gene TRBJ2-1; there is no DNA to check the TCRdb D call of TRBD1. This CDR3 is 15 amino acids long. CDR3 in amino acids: CASSLARGQNNEQFF.

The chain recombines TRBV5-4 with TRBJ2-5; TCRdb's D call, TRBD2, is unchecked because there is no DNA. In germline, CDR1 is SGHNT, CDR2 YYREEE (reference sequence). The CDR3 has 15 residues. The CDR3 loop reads CASSRRGGGQETQYF.

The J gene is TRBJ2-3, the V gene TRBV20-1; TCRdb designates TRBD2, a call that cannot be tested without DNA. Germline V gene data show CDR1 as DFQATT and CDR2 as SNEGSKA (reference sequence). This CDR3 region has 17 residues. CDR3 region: CSASPASGRDSTDTQYF.

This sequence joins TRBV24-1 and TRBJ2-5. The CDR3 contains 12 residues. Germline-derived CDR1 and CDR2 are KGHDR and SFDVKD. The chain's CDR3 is CATSDIEETQYF.

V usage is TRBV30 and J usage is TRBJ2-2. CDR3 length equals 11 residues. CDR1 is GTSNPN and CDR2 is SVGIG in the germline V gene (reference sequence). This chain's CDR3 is CAWSGPGELFF.